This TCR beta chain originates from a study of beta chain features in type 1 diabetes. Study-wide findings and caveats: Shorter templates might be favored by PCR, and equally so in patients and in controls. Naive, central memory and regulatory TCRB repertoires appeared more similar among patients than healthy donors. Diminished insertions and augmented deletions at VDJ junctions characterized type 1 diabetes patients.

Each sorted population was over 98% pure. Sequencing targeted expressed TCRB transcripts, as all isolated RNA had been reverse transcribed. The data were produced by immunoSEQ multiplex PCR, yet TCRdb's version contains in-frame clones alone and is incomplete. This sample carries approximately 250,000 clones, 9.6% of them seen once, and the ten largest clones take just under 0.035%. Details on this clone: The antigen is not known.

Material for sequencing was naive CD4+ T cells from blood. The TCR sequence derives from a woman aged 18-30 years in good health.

CDR3 sequence: CAWSGGLGANEQFF. Written as DNA, the CDR3 is TGTGCCTGGAGTGGCGGACTTGGCGCAAATGAGCAGTTCTTC. The chain couples TRBV30 to TRBJ2-1, with D perhaps matching TRBD2 (5 bases). This CDR3 comprises 14 residues. The ends were cut back, 1 base at V and 7 bases at J, with 14 bases in the middle. CDR1 GTSNPN and CDR2 SVGIG come from the germline V gene (reference sequence).